These 17 T cell receptor beta chains were all obtained from the same sample, sequenced in a study of response to subunit inactivated influenza vaccine. MiXCR was run by TCRdb on the RT-PCR reads, yielding one entry per CDR3 protein. The table records 540,000 or so distinct CDR3 sequences, 13% of them present only once. The sample consisted of PBMCs from blood, taken about 40 days after vaccination. These receptors were collected from a man aged 50 to 59 who received an inactivated influenza vaccine.

The table lists this clonotype with a few counts. The chain combines TRBV28 with TRBJ2-7, with D hard to call. V was cut by 8 bases and J by 3 bases, with 14 bases left in between. The germline gives CDR1 MDHEN, CDR2 SYDVKM. There are 13 residues in the CDR3. CDR3: CASGKTSFYEQYF. CDR3 DNA: TGTGCCAGCGGCAAAACAAGTTTCTACGAGCAGTACTTC.

The chain couples TRBV29-1 to TRBJ2-6, with D possibly being TRBD1 or TRBD2 (5 bases each). In germline, CDR1 is SQVTM, CDR2 ANQGSEA. There are 14 residues in the CDR3. Trimming shortened V by 3 bases and J by 2 bases, and 8 bases separated the two germline ends. The CDR3 sequence is CSVDVGAGANVLTF. In nucleotides, the CDR3 is TGCAGCGTTGATGTGGGGGCTGGGGCCAACGTCCTGACTTTC.

This clonotype was recorded at least ten times. This CDR3 is CASSRAGVGTDTQYF. The CDR3, as DNA: TGTGCCAGCAGTCGGGCAGGGGTTGGGACAGATACGCAGTATTTT. The chain carries TRBV12-3 or TRBV12-4 and TRBJ2-3; weak D call: TRBD1 (6 bases). Deletions cut 5 bases from V and 3 bases from J, with 15 bases between. The length of the CDR3 is 15 residues.

This clonotype was counted many times. The chain recombines TRBV30 with TRBJ2-2; 7 bases map to TRBD1. The CDR3 length is 16 residues. Germline-derived CDR1 and CDR2 are GTSNPN and SVGIG (reference sequence). V was pared by 3 bases and J by 4 bases, with 11 bases of the junction left unmatched. This chain's CDR3 is CAWRKTGVQATGELFF. The CDR3 DNA is TGTGCCTGGAGGAAAACAGGGGTTCAGGCCACCGGGGAGCTGTTTTTT.

This clonotype was seen only a few times. The V call is TRBV24-1, the J call TRBJ2-1; the D gene is possibly TRBD2 (6 bases). Trimming took 5 bases from V and 0 from J, leaving 13 bases between them. This CDR3 has 16 residues. Germline V gives CDR1 KGHDR, CDR2 SFDVKD. CDR3 sequence: CATSAPDGSSYNEQFF. The CDR3 bases are TGTGCCACCAGTGCCCCTGACGGGAGCTCCTACAATGAGCAGTTCTTC.

This clonotype appeared a few times. V usage is TRBV27 and J usage is TRBJ2-1; TRBD2 aligns across 13 bases. Germline V gives CDR1 MNHEY, CDR2 SMNVEV (reference sequence). This CDR3 has 16 residues. V lost 7 bases, J lost 6 bases, and 9 bases stayed unmatched. The CDR3 bases are TGTGCCAGCACCCTAGGACTAGCGGGAGCCCTCAATGAGCAGTTCTTC. It encodes CASTLGLAGALNEQFF.

This clonotype showed up many times. The chain recombines TRBV24-1 with TRBJ1-2; no firm D call. The CDR3 has 14 amino acids. Trimming cost V 0 bases and J 4 bases, with 8 bases left between them. Germline-derived CDR1 and CDR2 are KGHDR and SFDVKD. The chain's CDR3 is CATSDLKTTYGYTF. The CDR3, as DNA: TGTGCCACCAGTGATTTGAAGACAACCTATGGCTACACCTTC.

This chain links TRBV28 with TRBJ2-5, with D perhaps TRBD1 (5 bases). Looked up from germline, CDR1 is MDHEN and CDR2 is SYDVKM. The CDR3 sequence is 11 residues long. The CDR3 is CAAQERETQYF. CDR3 nucleotides: TGTGCAGCACAGGAGAGAGAGACCCAGTACTTC.

This clonotype occurred a few times. The V call is TRBV12-3 or TRBV12-4, the J call TRBJ2-2, with D perhaps assigned TRBD1 or TRBD2 (5 bases each). The V end was cut by 6 bases, the J end by 6 bases, with 14 bases between. The CDR3 runs to 14 residues. The CDR3 here is CASSSPRDPGELFF. As DNA, the CDR3 is TGTGCCAGCAGCTCACCCCGGGACCCCGGGGAGCTGTTTTTT.

This clonotype occurred many times. The chain couples TRBV7-2 to TRBJ2-5, with D maybe TRBD1 (6 bases). The ends were cut back, 6 bases at V and 5 bases at J, with 16 bases in the middle. Germline V gene lookup returns CDR1 SGHTA and CDR2 FQGNSA. The CDR3 contains 14 residues. CDR3 bases: TGTGCCAGCAGGCTAGGGGGTCCCCAGGAGACCCAGTACTTC. Amino acid sequence: CASRLGGPQETQYF. Looking up the rest from reference TRBV7-2 and TRBJ2-5 gives the full variable domain: GAGVSQSPSNKVTEKGKDVELRCDPISGHTALYWYRQSLGQGLEFLIYFQGNSAPDKSGLPSDRFSAERTGGSVSTLTIQRTQQEDSAVYLCASRLGGPQETQYFGPGTRLLVL.

This clonotype was counted many times. This may be a read error: a much more frequent sequence differs by one nucleotide. CDR3 sequence: CASSPKTEAFF. DNA of the CDR3: TGTGCCAGCAGCCCCAAAACTGAAGCTTTCTTT. This chain links TRBV7-8 with TRBJ1-1; D is uncertain. Germline CDR1 reads SGHVS; CDR2 reads FQNEAQ. The CDR3 contains 11 residues. Deletions cut 5 bases from V and 5 bases from J, with 6 bases between.

The chain links TRBV5-1 to TRBJ2-3; 7 nucleotides match TRBD2. Germline V gene sequence: CDR1 SGHRS, CDR2 YFSETQ. CDR3 length: 15 residues. Trimming took 4 bases from V and 4 from J; bases not matched to a gene: 9. The CDR3 here is CASSATGRESDTQYF. CDR3 DNA sequence: TGCGCCAGCAGCGCCACTGGGCGGGAGTCAGATACGCAGTATTTT.

This clonotype has ten or more counts. The chain's CDR3 is CSVEGSGGKYEQYF. In DNA, the CDR3 is TGCAGCGTTGAAGGTTCAGGGGGCAAGTACGAGCAGTACTTC. This chain links TRBV29-1 with TRBJ2-7, with 8 bases lining up with TRBD1. J was trimmed by 4 bases and V by 1 base; bases with no gene match: 6. This CDR3 region has 14 residues. Germline V CDR1 and CDR2: SQVTM, ANQGSEA.

This clonotype was recorded at least ten times. This chain uses TRBV10-3 with TRBJ2-5, with 8 bases lining up with TRBD1. The germline V gene has CDR1 ENHRY and CDR2 SYGVKD. V gave up 10 bases and J gave up 5 bases; unmatched junction bases: 6. The CDR3 runs 12 residues. The CDR3 DNA reads TGTGCCACCGGGACAGGTGGGGAGACCCAGTACTTC. This codes for CATGTGGETQYF.

The sample holds a few counts of this clonotype. The J gene is TRBJ2-3, the V gene TRBV20-1, with TRBD2 identical over 15 bases. Per germline, CDR1 DFQATT and CDR2 SNEGSKA (reference sequence). V trimming: 5 bases; J trimming: 0 bases; junction bases outside the gene matches: 6. CDR3 length: 17 residues. CDR3 region: CSASGGTSGGSTDTQYF. In DNA, the CDR3 is TGCAGTGCTTCAGGAGGGACTAGCGGGGGGAGCACAGATACGCAGTATTTT.

This clonotype was found many times. This rearrangement joins TRBV20-1 to TRBJ1-3; D ambiguous. Trimming cost V 0 bases and J 0 bases, with 6 bases left between them. The length of the CDR3 is 14 residues. Germline-derived CDR1 and CDR2 are DFQATT and SNEGSKA (reference sequence). CDR3 region: CSARDHNSGNTIYF. In DNA, the CDR3 is TGCAGTGCTAGAGATCATAACTCTGGAAACACCATATATTTT.

This clonotype has only one observation. Being one base from a much bigger clone, this may be a read error. This chain connects TRBV12-3 or TRBV12-4 to TRBJ2-5, with D perhaps assigned TRBD1 or TRBD2 (5 bases each). This CDR3 has 15 amino acids. The CDR3 is CASSLDRGPRKTQNF. CDR3 DNA sequence: TGTGCCAGCAGTTTGGATCGGGGCCCCCGAAAGACCCAGAACTTC.